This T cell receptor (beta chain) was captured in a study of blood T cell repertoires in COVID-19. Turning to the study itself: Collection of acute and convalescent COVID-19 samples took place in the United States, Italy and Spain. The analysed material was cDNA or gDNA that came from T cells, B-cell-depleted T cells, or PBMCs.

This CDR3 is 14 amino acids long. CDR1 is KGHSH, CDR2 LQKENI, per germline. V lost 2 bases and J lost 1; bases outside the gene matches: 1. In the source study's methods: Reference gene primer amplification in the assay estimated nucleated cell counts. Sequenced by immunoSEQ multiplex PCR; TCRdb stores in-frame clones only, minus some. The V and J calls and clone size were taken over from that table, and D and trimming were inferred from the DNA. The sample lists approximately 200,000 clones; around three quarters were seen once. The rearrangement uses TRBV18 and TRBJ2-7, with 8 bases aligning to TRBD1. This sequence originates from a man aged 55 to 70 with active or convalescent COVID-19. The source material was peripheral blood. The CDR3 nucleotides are TGTGCCAGCTCACCAAGGGACAGGTCCTACGAGCAGTACTTC. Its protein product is CASSPRDRSYEQYF. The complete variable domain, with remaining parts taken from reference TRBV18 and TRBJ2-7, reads NAGVMQNPRHLVRRRGQEARLRCSPMKGHSHVYWYRQLPEEGLKFMVYLQKENIIDESGMPKERFSAEFPKEGPSILRIQQVVRGDSAAYFCASSPRDRSYEQYFGPGTRLTVT.